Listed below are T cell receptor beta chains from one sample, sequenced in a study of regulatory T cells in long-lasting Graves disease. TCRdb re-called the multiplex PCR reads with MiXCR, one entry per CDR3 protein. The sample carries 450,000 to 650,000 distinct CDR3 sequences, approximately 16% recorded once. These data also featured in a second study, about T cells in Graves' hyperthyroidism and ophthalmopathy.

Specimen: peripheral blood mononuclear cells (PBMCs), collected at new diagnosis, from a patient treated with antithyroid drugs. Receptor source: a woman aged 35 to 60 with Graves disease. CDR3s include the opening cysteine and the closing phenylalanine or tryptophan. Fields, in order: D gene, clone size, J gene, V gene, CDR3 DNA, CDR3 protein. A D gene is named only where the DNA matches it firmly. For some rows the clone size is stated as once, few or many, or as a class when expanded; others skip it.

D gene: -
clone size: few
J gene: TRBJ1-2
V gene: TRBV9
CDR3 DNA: TGTGCCAGCAGCGTAGGGGGGGGAATCTATGGCTACACCTTC
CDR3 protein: CASSVGGGIYGYTF

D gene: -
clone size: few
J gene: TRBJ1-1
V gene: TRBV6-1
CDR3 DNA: TGTGCCAGCAGCAAGATGGGGGAGAGGACTGAAGCTTTCTTT
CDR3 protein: CASSKMGERTEAFF

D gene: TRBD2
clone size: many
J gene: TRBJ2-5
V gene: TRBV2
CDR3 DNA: TGTGCCAGCAGCCTAGCGGGGGCGGAAGAGACCCAGTACTTC
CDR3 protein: CASSLAGAEETQYF

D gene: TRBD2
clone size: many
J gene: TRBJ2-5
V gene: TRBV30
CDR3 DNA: TGTGCCTGGAGTCGGACTAGCGGACAAGAGACCCAGTACTTC
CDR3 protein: CAWSRTSGQETQYF

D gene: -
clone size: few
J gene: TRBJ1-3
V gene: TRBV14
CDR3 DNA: TGTGCCAGCAGCCAAGCGGGGAGCTCTGGAAACACCATATATTTT
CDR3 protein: CASSQAGSSGNTIYF

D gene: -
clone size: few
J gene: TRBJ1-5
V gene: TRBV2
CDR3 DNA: TGTGCCAGCAGTGCGGGGTCCGGGGGATATAGCAATCAGCCCCAGCATTTT
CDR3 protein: CASSAGSGGYSNQPQHF

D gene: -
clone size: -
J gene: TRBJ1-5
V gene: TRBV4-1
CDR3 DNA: TGCGCCAGCAGCCTCCTCTTCAGAGGGTGGATAAAGCCCCAGCATTTT
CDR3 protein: CASSLLFRGWIKPQHF

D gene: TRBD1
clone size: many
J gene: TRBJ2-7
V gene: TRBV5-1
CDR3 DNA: TGCGCCAGCAGCTTGGCCGGGACAGGCAACTCCTACGAGCAGTACTTC
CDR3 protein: CASSLAGTGNSYEQYF

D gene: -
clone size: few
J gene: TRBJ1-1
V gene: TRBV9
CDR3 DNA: TGTGCCAGCAGCATTGGGGGTGGCACTGAAGCTTTCTTT
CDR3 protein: CASSIGGGTEAFF

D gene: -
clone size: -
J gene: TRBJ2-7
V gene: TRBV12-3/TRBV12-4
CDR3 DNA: TGTGCCAGCAGACCCCCGGGTCAACACCTAGGGCAGTACTTC
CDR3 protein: CASRPPGQHLGQYF

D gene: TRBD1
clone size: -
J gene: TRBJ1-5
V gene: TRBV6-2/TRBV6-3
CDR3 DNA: TGTGCCAGCAGTTCTCTCGGACAGGGCAATCAGCCCCAGCATTTT
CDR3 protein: CASSSLGQGNQPQHF